This TCR beta chain was identified in a study of cytomegalovirus exposure and HLA in healthy donors. The PCR was carried out with 60 Vbeta primers and 13 Jbeta primers. Produced via immunoSEQ multiplex PCR; TCRdb's table is partial and in-frame only. Here the sample spans around 160,000 clones, roughly two thirds being singletons. The CDR3 contains 15 residues. Germline CDR1 is SEHNR and CDR2 is FQNEAQ (reference sequence). V gave up 2 bases and J gave up 7 bases; unmatched junction bases: 6. The rearrangement links TRBV7-9 to TRBJ2-1; 9 positions match TRBD2. Sequencing used PBMCs. The TCR sequence derives from a woman in her thirties or forties in good health and CMV-seropositive. This CDR3 reads CASSLIAGAGNEQFF. The CDR3 region has the DNA TGTGCCAGCAGCTTAATAGCGGGAGCCGGTAATGAGCAGTTCTTC.